These 13 T cell receptor beta chains originate from one sample sequenced in a study of blood T cell repertoires in COVID-19. Only in-frame clones appear in the TCRdb table, and some are missing; sequencing was by immunoSEQ multiplex PCR. The sample holds some 270,000 clones, about nine tenths seen once. Specimen: PBMCs or T cells enriched from blood (not recorded which). These receptors were taken from a woman between 40 and 55 years old who had recovered from COVID-19.

The V gene is TRBV6-4, the J gene TRBJ2-3; D perhaps matches TRBD2 (6 bases). This CDR3 is 15 amino acids long. The ends were cut back, 6 bases at V and 0 bases at J, with 13 bases in the middle. The V gene's germline CDR1 is MRHNA and CDR2 SNTAGT. DNA for the CDR3: TGTGCCAGCAGAACTGGGGACTTCAGCACAGATACGCAGTATTTT. Translation: CASRTGDFSTDTQYF.

This clone was detected once. The chain recombines TRBV19 with TRBJ1-2; D perhaps matches TRBD1 (5 bases). Germline CDR1 LNHDA, CDR2 SQIVND (reference sequence). The CDR3 loop spans 13 amino acids. The V and J ends lost 5 bases and 8 bases respectively, with 15 bases between them. In nucleotides, the CDR3 is TGTGCCAGTAGTTTTCGACAGCCCTCGGGCTACACCTTC. Its protein is CASSFRQPSGYTF.

This rearrangement joins TRBV12-3 or TRBV12-4 to TRBJ1-3; D may be TRBD1 (5 bases). The CDR3 consists of 11 residues. Trimming cost V 10 bases and J 9 bases, with 13 bases left between them. CDR3 sequence: CATTPGGTIYF. The CDR3, as DNA: TGTGCCACCACCCCGGGGGGCACCATATATTTT.

The CDR3 bases are TGTGCCAGTAGTGAGGGAGTCTTGAGCAATCAGCCCCAGCATTTT. It specifies CASSEGVLSNQPQHF. The chain has TRBV19 and TRBJ1-5, with D uncertain. Germline V gene sequence: CDR1 LNHDA, CDR2 SQIVND (reference sequence). The V end lost 5 bases, the J end lost 1 base, and 12 bases lay between the germline ends. CDR3 length: 15 residues.

This clone came up a few times. Here the CDR3 DNA reads TGCAGCGTTGGGACATCTCCAACTAATGAAAAACTGTTTTTT. This translates into CSVGTSPTNEKLFF. J is TRBJ1-4 and V is TRBV29-1, with D maybe TRBD1 (5 bases). In germline, CDR1 is SQVTM, CDR2 ANQGSEA. The V gene lost 4 bases and the J gene lost 0 bases, with 9 bases spanning the gap. The CDR3 runs 14 residues.

The chain employs TRBV25-1 and TRBJ2-7; D might be TRBD1 (5 bases). The CDR3 loop spans 17 amino acids. V was trimmed by 4 bases and J by 5 bases, leaving 24 bases between them. CDR1 MGHDK and CDR2 SYGVNS come from the germline V gene. CDR3 DNA: TGTGCCAGCAGTGGGTTCCTTGGTGATGACAGCACCCACGAGCAGTACTTC. Encoded protein: CASSGFLGDDSTHEQYF.

CDR3 DNA sequence: TGTGCCAGCAGCGTTGACAGGGGGAATCAGCCCCAGCATTTT. As protein: CASSVDRGNQPQHF. V is TRBV9 and J is TRBJ1-5; 9 bases match TRBD1. Trimming at V came to 2 bases and at J to 4 bases, leaving 1 base not matched to a gene. Germline-derived CDR1 and CDR2 are SGDLS and YYNGEE. This CDR3 spans 14 amino acids.

V gene TRBV27 combines with J gene TRBJ2-1, with 8 positions matching TRBD2. The V segment lost 2 bases and the J segment 7 bases; nucleotides outside the gene matches: 4. The CDR3 covers 14 residues. The germline V gene encodes CDR1 MNHEY and CDR2 SMNVEV (reference sequence). The CDR3 coding sequence is TGTGCCAGCAGTTTAGGGCGGGGGGTAAATGAGCAGTTCTTC. Protein product: CASSLGRGVNEQFF.

As concerns this clone: Other DNA sequences within the sample encode an identical CDR3. The V call is TRBV5-1, the J call TRBJ2-7; 9 nucleotides line up with TRBD1. Germline CDR1 reads SGHRS; CDR2 reads YFSETQ. The junction had 2 bases not matched to a gene; V was cut back by 0 bases and J by 4 bases. This CDR3 contains 14 residues. CDR3 sequence reads: CASSLGQGGYEQYF. CDR3 nucleotide sequence: TGCGCCAGCAGCTTGGGACAGGGGGGGTACGAGCAGTACTTC.

The chain links TRBV29-1 to TRBJ2-1; D is possibly TRBD2 (6 bases). Trimming shortened V by 5 bases and J by 8 bases, and 19 bases separated the two germline ends. The germline gives CDR1 SQVTM, CDR2 ANQGSEA. The CDR3 loop spans 14 amino acids. The CDR3 spells CSVRAGPRYDEQFF. CDR3 sequence (DNA): TGCAGCGTTCGCGCGGGACCCAGGTACGATGAGCAGTTCTTC.

This sequence joins TRBV13 and TRBJ2-3, with a tentative D call TRBD2 (5 bases). The CDR3 consists of 14 residues. Trimming removed 2 bases at V and 1 base at J, with 7 bases between. Germline V gene lookup returns CDR1 PRHDT and CDR2 FYEKMQ (reference sequence). Written as DNA, the CDR3 is TGTGCCAGCAGCTTACTCGGGGGCACAGATACGCAGTATTTT. Protein sequence: CASSLLGGTDTQYF.

The chain uses TRBV9 and TRBJ1-1; possibly TRBD1 for D (5 bases). The CDR3 is 15 residues long. Germline lookup yields CDR1 SGDLS and CDR2 YYNGEE. With 0 bases removed from V and 8 bases from J, the gap between germline ends came to 17 bases. DNA for the CDR3: TGTGCCAGCAGCGTAGACGAGGGGAGGTACAGGGAAGCTTTCTTT. Protein sequence: CASSVDEGRYREAFF.

The chain combines TRBV11-2 with TRBJ1-1; tentative D call: TRBD1 (6 bases). The CDR3 has 15 amino acids. Germline CDR1 SGHAT, CDR2 FQNNGV. V was cut by 8 bases and J by 1 base, with 17 bases left in between. The DNA of the CDR3 is TGTGCCAGCCCACTACAGGGACGGGGGAACACTGAAGCTTTCTTT. This translates into CASPLQGRGNTEAFF.